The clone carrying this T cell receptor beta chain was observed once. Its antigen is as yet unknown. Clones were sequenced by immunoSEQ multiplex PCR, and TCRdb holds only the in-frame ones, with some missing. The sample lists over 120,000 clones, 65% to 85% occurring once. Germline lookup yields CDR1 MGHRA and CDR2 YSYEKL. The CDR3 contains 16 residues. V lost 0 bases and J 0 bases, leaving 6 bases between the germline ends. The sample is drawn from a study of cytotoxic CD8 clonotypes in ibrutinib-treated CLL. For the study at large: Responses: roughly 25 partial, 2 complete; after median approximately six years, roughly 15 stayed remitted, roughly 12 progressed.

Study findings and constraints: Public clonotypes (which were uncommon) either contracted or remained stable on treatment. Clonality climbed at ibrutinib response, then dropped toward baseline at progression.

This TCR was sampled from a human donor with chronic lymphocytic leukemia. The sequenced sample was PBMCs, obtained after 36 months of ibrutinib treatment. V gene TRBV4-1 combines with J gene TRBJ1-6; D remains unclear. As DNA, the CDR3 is TGCGCCAGCAGCCAAGAAGGGAGCTCCTATAATTCACCCCTCCACTTT. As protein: CASSQEGSSYNSPLHF.